One sample yielded the 13 T cell receptor beta chains listed below, sequenced in a study of blood T cell repertoires in COVID-19. Clones were read by immunoSEQ multiplex PCR, and TCRdb kept only the in-frame ones, dropping some. In the table there are roughly 240,000 clones, about 80% of which are singletons. The source material was PBMCs or T cells enriched from blood (not recorded which). These receptors originate from a woman between 40 and 50 years old who had been exposed to COVID-19.

V and J are TRBV2 and TRBJ1-3, with 8 positions matching TRBD1. Germline loops: CDR1 SNHLY, CDR2 FYNNEI. The V and J ends lost 4 bases and 0 bases, in that order; junction bases with no gene match: 8. The CDR3 contains 17 residues. CDR3 nucleotide sequence: TGTGCCAGCAGTGCTACCGGGACAGGTTTCTCTGGAAACACCATATATTTT. Translated: CASSATGTGFSGNTIYF.

The chain carries TRBV4-2 and TRBJ1-1; tentatively, D is TRBD1 (5 bases). The CDR3 runs to 15 residues. Looked up from germline, CDR1 is LGHNA and CDR2 is YNFKEQ. Trimming took off 4 bases at V and 1 base at J, with 13 bases between the two ends. CDR3 in DNA: TGTGCCAGCAGCCGCCCGACAGAGACGAACACTGAAGCTTTCTTT. Amino acids: CASSRPTETNTEAFF.

This clone was found many times. The DNA for the CDR3 is TGCGCCAGCAGGCAGACAGGGTTTGCAGAGACCCAGTACTTC. Protein: CASRQTGFAETQYF. V gene TRBV4-1 combines with J gene TRBJ2-5; the match to TRBD1 covers 7 bases. The germline V gene has CDR1 MGHRA and CDR2 YSYEKL. This CDR3 contains 14 residues. The trim removed 6 bases at V and 4 bases at J, leaving 8 bases unmatched.

The genes are TRBV27 and TRBJ2-3, with D maybe TRBD2 (6 bases). This CDR3 has 17 residues. Trimming left V 5 bases short and J 2 bases short, with 20 bases between. The germline V gene encodes CDR1 MNHEY and CDR2 SMNVEV (reference sequence). CDR3 bases: TGTGCCAGCAGTCGGTGGGGTGAGGGACTTACCACAGATACGCAGTATTTT. It specifies CASSRWGEGLTTDTQYF.

The CDR3 spells CASSVGASGGGWTDTQYF. CDR3 bases: TGTGCCAGCAGCGTAGGGGCTAGCGGGGGGGGTTGGACAGATACGCAGTATTTT. The chain uses TRBV9 and TRBJ2-3, with TRBD2 matching 12 bases. CDR1 is SGDLS, CDR2 YYNGEE, per germline. Unmatched junction bases numbered 8, after V lost 0 bases and J lost 3 bases. The CDR3 contains 18 residues.

The genes are TRBV6-5 and TRBJ1-1; tentatively, D is TRBD1 (6 bases). V was pared by 6 bases and J by 2 bases, with 13 bases between. This CDR3 comprises 14 residues. Looked up from germline, CDR1 is MNHEY and CDR2 is SVGAGI. The CDR3 DNA reads TGTGCCAGCAGACAGGGTGGTACAAACACTGAAGCTTTCTTT. It encodes CASRQGGTNTEAFF.

This clone was observed a single time. This chain connects TRBV19 to TRBJ1-5; no definite D call. The CDR3 spans 17 residues. Germline V CDR1 and CDR2: LNHDA, SQIVND (reference sequence). V lost 3 bases to trimming and J lost 0 bases, with 15 bases between them. The CDR3 DNA sequence: TGTGCCAGTAGTATCGGATCCTCGGGGAATAGCAATCAGCCCCAGCATTTT. As protein: CASSIGSSGNSNQPQHF.

The J gene is TRBJ2-1, the V gene TRBV4-1, with D tentatively TRBD2 (5 bases). Germline-derived CDR1 and CDR2 are MGHRA and YSYEKL. The V and J ends lost 3 bases and 15 bases respectively, with 15 bases between them. The CDR3 is made up of 12 amino acids. The CDR3 nucleotides are TGCGCCAGCAGCCATCCGGGGTCCCGGCCGTTCTTC. Its protein is CASSHPGSRPFF.

The chain has TRBV6-5 and TRBJ1-2; 7 positions match TRBD1. CDR1 is MNHEY, CDR2 SVGAGI, per germline. This CDR3 is built from 15 residues. V was pared by 0 bases and J by 4 bases, with 5 bases of the junction left unmatched. CDR3 residues: CASSYSRGTAYGYTF. The DNA for the CDR3 is TGTGCCAGCAGTTACTCTAGGGGGACAGCCTATGGCTACACCTTC.

The chain is built from TRBV6-5 and TRBJ2-7; a weak D match, TRBD1 (5 bases). Trimming removed 2 bases from V and 0 bases from J, with 11 bases in between. The CDR3 is 15 amino acids. Germline V gene data show CDR1 as MNHEY and CDR2 as SVGAGI. The CDR3 is CASSYTGESSYEQYF. CDR3 nucleotides: TGTGCCAGCAGTTACACAGGCGAAAGCTCCTACGAGCAGTACTTC.

This chain links TRBV11-2 with TRBJ1-5; perhaps TRBD1 as D (6 bases). Per the germline V gene, CDR1 is SGHAT and CDR2 is FQNNGV. Trimming stripped 1 base from V and 7 bases from J, with 8 bases between. CDR3 length: 13 amino acids. In DNA form, the CDR3 reads TGTGCCAGCAGCTTAGCGGGGGGCCAGCCCCAGCATTTT. The encoded protein is CASSLAGGQPQHF. Full variable domain (remainder filled in from reference TRBV11-2 and TRBJ1-5): EAGVAQSPRYKIIEKRQSVAFWCNPISGHATLYWYQQILGQGPKLLIQFQNNGVVDDSQLPKDRFSAERLKGVDSTLKIQPAKLEDSAVYLCASSLAGGQPQHFGDGTRLSIL.

The J gene is TRBJ1-5, the V gene TRBV28; TRBD1 matches at 7 bases. The length of the CDR3 is 16 residues. With V trimmed by 6 bases and J by 1 base, 9 bases remained unmatched. CDR1 and CDR2 (germline): MDHEN, SYDVKM. In DNA, the CDR3 is TGTGCCAGCAGCAACCACAGGGGCCGGAGCAATCAGCCCCAGCATTTT. This gives the protein CASSNHRGRSNQPQHF. Full variable domain (remainder filled in from reference TRBV28 and TRBJ1-5): DVKVTQSSRYLVKRTGEKVFLECVQDMDHENMFWYRQDPGLGLRLIYFSYDVKMKEKGDIPEGYSVSREKKERFSLILESASTNQTSMYLCASSNHRGRSNQPQHFGDGTRLSIL.

This chain joins TRBV9 and TRBJ2-2, with D tentatively TRBD2 (5 bases). Between the trimmed V and J ends, which lost 5 bases and 6 bases, there was a span of 14 bases. This CDR3 contains 14 residues. The germline gives CDR1 SGDLS, CDR2 YYNGEE. This CDR3 reads CASSERVRAGELFF. Here the CDR3 DNA reads TGTGCCAGCAGTGAGAGGGTAAGGGCCGGGGAGCTGTTTTTT.